These 6 T cell receptor beta chains share one sample of origin, sequenced in a study of control samples from healthy donors and cancer patients. Clones were sequenced by immunoSEQ multiplex PCR, and TCRdb holds only the in-frame ones, with some missing. The profile shows over 90,000 clones, just over 90% of them singletons. The source material was blood. The receptors were sampled from a woman aged 18-29 years in good health.

This chain joins TRBV6-5 and TRBJ1-2, with 10 bases that match TRBD1. J was trimmed by 8 bases and V by 5 bases; bases with no gene match: 11. Germline loops: CDR1 MNHEY, CDR2 SVGAGI. The CDR3 spans 15 residues. In DNA form, the CDR3 reads TGTGCCAGCAGTCTATACTTGACAGGGGGCCGCGGCTACACCTTC. Protein product: CASSLYLTGGRGYTF.

V usage is TRBV18 and J usage is TRBJ2-7; D is unclear. Germline CDR1 and CDR2: KGHSH and LQKENI. Trimming took 1 base from V and 1 from J, leaving 5 bases between them. The CDR3 is 13 amino acids. CDR3 protein: CASSPLFSYEQYF. The DNA of the CDR3 is TGTGCCAGCTCACCACTTTTTTCCTACGAGCAGTACTTC.

The gene calls are TRBV28 and TRBJ1-5, with 8 bases matching TRBD1. This CDR3 contains 14 residues. V was clipped by 5 bases and J by 3 bases; unmatched bases: 3. The germline gives CDR1 MDHEN, CDR2 SYDVKM. CDR3 amino acids: CASSPDRDNQPQHF. As DNA, the CDR3 is TGTGCCAGCAGTCCGGACAGGGACAATCAGCCCCAGCATTTT.

The J gene is TRBJ2-7, the V gene TRBV19; 10 bases are a match to TRBD1. CDR1 and CDR2 (germline): LNHDA, SQIVND (reference sequence). V lost 4 bases to trimming and J lost 6 bases; unmatched junction nucleotides: 9. This CDR3 spans 15 amino acids. This CDR3 is CASSTTGTGVAEQYF. The CDR3, as DNA: TGTGCCAGTAGTACAACCGGGACAGGGGTTGCCGAGCAGTACTTC.

This chain joins TRBV5-1 and TRBJ2-2; no definite D call. Per the germline V gene, CDR1 is SGHRS and CDR2 is YFSETQ. The CDR3 is 16 residues long. Between the trimmed V and J ends, which lost 3 bases and 1 base, there was a span of 13 bases. As DNA, the CDR3 is TGCGCCAGCAGCTGGAAACAGAGACTGAACACCGGGGAGCTGTTTTTT. It specifies CASSWKQRLNTGELFF.

This rearrangement joins TRBV6-5 to TRBJ2-3, with 8 bases aligning to TRBD1. This CDR3 is built from 13 residues. Germline V gene data show CDR1 as MNHEY and CDR2 as SVGAGI. Trimming removed 7 bases from V and 2 bases from J; junction bases left unmatched: 2. CDR3 amino acids: CASTRGLTDTQYF. DNA of the CDR3: TGTGCCAGCACCAGGGGGCTCACAGATACGCAGTATTTT.